Sequencing of this T cell receptor beta chain was carried out in a study of cytomegalovirus exposure and HLA in healthy donors. General study findings and limits: A later analysis associated 15,000 or so TCR beta sequences with HLA alleles at a 0.05 false discovery rate. Testing in vitro showed a few CMV-associated chains specific for CMV antigens.

Germline CDR1 SGHTA, CDR2 FQGNSA. Trimming took 5 bases from V and 5 from J, leaving 15 bases between them. This CDR3 contains 14 residues. PCR involved 60 Vbeta and 13 Jbeta primers. Some clones are missing from TCRdb's copy, which holds only in-frame ones; the method was immunoSEQ multiplex PCR. The sample holds around 130,000 clones; approximately 80% are singletons and the top ten take 5% to 7%. As concerns this clone: Its target is not known.

The chain combines TRBV7-2 with TRBJ2-5, with D possibly matching TRBD1 (6 bases). This receptor was identified in a woman aged 40 to 50 in good health and CMV-seropositive. The sample was PBMCs. This CDR3 is CASSLNTGKETQYF. CDR3 coding DNA: TGTGCCAGCAGCCTCAATACAGGGAAGGAGACCCAGTACTTC.